This T cell receptor (beta chain) was documented in a study of T cells in localized non-small cell lung cancer. Whole-study results and caveats: Among blood samples, higher T cell density accompanied longer overall survival. Adjacent uninvolved lung had the highest clonality, suggesting focused antigen responses. Adjacent lung tissue had a median around 50 of the top 100 clones found in the tumor.

The CDR3 loop spans 13 amino acids. Germline assignment: CDR1 GTSNPN and CDR2 SVGIG (reference sequence). The germline V and J ends were trimmed by 4 bases and 5 bases, with 12 bases remaining between them. On this clone: Its target is unknown.

Sequenced by immunoSEQ multiplex PCR; TCRdb stores in-frame clones only, minus some. The data contain more than 30,000 clones, 86% of them singletons. The J gene is TRBJ2-4, the V gene TRBV30; D gene ambiguous. This sequence originates from a male donor at least 60 years old with stage III lung adenocarcinoma. Source: peripheral blood, taken before any cancer treatment. CDR3 protein: CAWTGETENIQYF. For the CDR3, the DNA is TGTGCCTGGACCGGAGAGACCGAAAACATTCAGTACTTC.